This is a list of T cell receptor beta chains from one sample in a study of regulatory T cells in long-lasting Graves disease. TCRdb ran MiXCR on the multiplex PCR reads and lists one entry per CDR3 protein. The sample lists 300,000 to 350,000 distinct CDR3 sequences, about 20% seen once, with roughly 27% in the top ten. Material: peripheral blood mononuclear cells (PBMCs), obtained when the disease was refractory, from a patient treated with antithyroid drugs. The receptor source for this set is a female donor with Graves disease. Each CDR3 is given with its conserved first and last residue. The order of the fields is J gene, clone size, V gene, D gene, CDR3 protein, CDR3 DNA. A D gene is named only where the DNA matches it firmly. Size is stated for part of the rows, as once, few or many counts, or as a class when the clone is expanded.

>TRBJ1-1|many|TRBV15|NA
CATSILKQGPNTEAFF
TGTGCCACCAGCATACTTAAACAGGGTCCGAACACTGAAGCTTTCTTT
>TRBJ2-7|few|TRBV20-1|NA
CSARPGTPVGYEQYF
TGCAGTGCTAGGCCCGGGACACCCGTAGGGTACGAGCAGTACTTC
>TRBJ2-7|NA|TRBV28|TRBD1
CASSPQGQLPYEQYF
TGTGCCAGCAGTCCACAGGGACAGCTACCTTACGAGCAGTACTTC
>TRBJ2-2|many|TRBV11-1|NA
CASKGRWTEDGELFF
TGTGCCAGCAAAGGGCGATGGACCGAGGACGGGGAGCTGTTTTTT
>TRBJ2-7|many|TRBV20-1|NA
CSARDWRSYEQYF
TGCAGTGCTAGAGATTGGCGGTCCTACGAGCAGTACTTC
>TRBJ2-7|many|TRBV24-1|NA
CATSEGRTAYEQYF
TGTGCCACCAGTGAGGGGAGGACGGCCTACGAGCAGTACTTC
>TRBJ1-6|many|TRBV30|NA
CAWAGANSPLHF
TGTGCCTGGGCAGGGGCTAATTCACCCCTCCACTTT
>TRBJ1-2|NA|TRBV20-1|NA
CSARGGTLGFGYTF
TGCAGTGCTAGAGGTGGTACATTGGGTTTTGGCTACACCTTC
>TRBJ2-1|NA|TRBV27|NA
CASSYGDWNNEQFF
TGTGCCAGCAGTTACGGGGATTGGAACAATGAGCAGTTCTTC
>TRBJ1-4|NA|TRBV11-2|NA
CASSGNLRRGWTNEKLFF
TGTGCCAGCAGCGGAAATCTGAGGCGCGGGTGGACTAATGAAAAACTGTTTTTT
>TRBJ1-2|many|TRBV28|NA
CASSSNLGRGAANYGYTF
TGTGCCAGCAGTTCGAATCTCGGAAGAGGGGCAGCTAACTATGGCTACACCTTC
>TRBJ1-2|NA|TRBV12-3/TRBV12-4|NA
CASSRSGGNYGYTF
TGTGCCAGCAGCCGCTCGGGGGGGAACTATGGCTACACCTTC
>TRBJ2-7|few|TRBV29-1|TRBD2
CSCYGLAGEREQYF
TGCAGCTGCTATGGGCTAGCGGGGGAGCGGGAGCAGTACTTC
>TRBJ2-7|many|TRBV5-1|NA
CASSLVGRQYYEQYF
TGCGCCAGCAGCTTGGTAGGCCGCCAGTACTACGAGCAGTACTTC
>TRBJ1-5|NA|TRBV6-5|NA
CAGSSRWTQPQHF
TGTGCCGGCAGTTCACGGTGGACTCAGCCCCAGCATTTT
>TRBJ2-7|NA|TRBV20-1|NA
CSPGGGGSYEQYF
TGCAGTCCCGGAGGGGGCGGCTCCTACGAGCAGTACTTC
>TRBJ2-2|NA|TRBV5-1|NA
CASSLGNGGTGELFF
TGCGCCAGCAGCTTGGGGAACGGGGGCACCGGGGAGCTGTTTTTT
>TRBJ2-5|many|TRBV3-1|NA
CASSQVGTSTYQETQYF
TGTGCCAGCAGCCAAGTCGGGACTTCGACTTACCAAGAGACCCAGTACTTC
>TRBJ1-2|many|TRBV2|TRBD1
CASAPDRSNYGYTF
TGTGCCAGCGCCCCGGACAGGTCTAACTATGGCTACACCTTC
>TRBJ2-3|once|TRBV7-8|TRBD2
CASRASGRRTDTQYF
TGTGCCAGCAGGGCTAGCGGGAGGCGCACAGATACGCAGTATTTT
>TRBJ2-7|NA|TRBV2|TRBD2
CASSKPGLAHYEQYF
TGTGCCAGCAGCAAACCGGGACTAGCCCACTACGAGCAGTACTTC
>TRBJ2-1|NA|TRBV27|TRBD2
CASSPGSGVVVEQFF
TGTGCCAGCAGTCCAGGGAGCGGGGTAGTTGTTGAGCAGTTCTTC
>TRBJ2-1|NA|TRBV6-2/TRBV6-3|TRBD2
CASSYRTSGLYNEQFF
TGTGCCAGCAGTTACCGGACTAGCGGGCTCTACAATGAGCAGTTCTTC
>TRBJ2-4|NA|TRBV3-1|NA
CASSQGGTLGKNIQYF
TGTGCCAGCAGCCAAGGAGGGACGTTGGGCAAAAACATTCAGTACTTC
>TRBJ1-5|NA|TRBV4-3|NA
CASSQEVGVGQPQHF
TGCGCCAGCAGCCAAGAGGTAGGCGTCGGGCAGCCCCAGCATTTT
>TRBJ2-2|many|TRBV12-3/TRBV12-4|NA
CASRSRGTGELFF
TGTGCCAGCAGGTCCAGGGGTACCGGGGAGCTGTTTTTT
>TRBJ2-2|once|TRBV18|NA
CASSPPNQANTGELFF
TGTGCCAGCTCACCACCGAACCAGGCGAACACCGGGGAGCTGTTTTTT
>TRBJ2-5|many|TRBV24-1|NA
CATGSHGGGGTQYF
TGTGCCACCGGGAGCCATGGGGGTGGGGGGACCCAGTACTTC
>TRBJ2-4|few|TRBV30|NA
CAWSVRGAKNIQYF
TGTGCCTGGAGTGTCCGGGGAGCCAAAAACATTCAGTACTTC
>TRBJ2-7|many|TRBV2|NA
CASSDLGATTYEQYF
TGTGCCAGCAGTGACTTGGGAGCAACAACCTACGAGCAGTACTTC
>TRBJ2-5|few|TRBV6-1|TRBD1
CATSRSGGAETQYF
TGTGCCACCTCGAGGTCAGGGGGTGCAGAGACCCAGTACTTC